This T cell receptor (beta chain) was captured by sequencing in a study of blood T cell repertoires in COVID-19 (TCRdb year 2020). The study in broad terms: Collaborator samples came from the United States, Italy and Spain and covered acute and convalescent phases of COVID-19. The prospective study material was composed of cDNA or gDNA derived from T cells, B-cell-depleted T cells, or PBMCs. Deeply sampled blood TCRbeta repertoires from subjects exposed to, actively infected with, or recovered from COVID-19 were included in the dataset. The repertoires were released in a freely available public database meant as a resource for research on the immune response to SARS-CoV-2. The samples were drawn from two sources: the first 160 participants of the ongoing ImmuneRACE study, and 1,000 to 1,500 subjects contributed by 6 global collaborators. Nearly every sample came with metadata listing a de-identified subject ID, COVID-19 status, age in years and sex. Where available, HLA class I and class II types were obtained from metadata supplied by the sample provider rather than from assay-based typing. The paper as a whole reports these results and caveats: How much clinical and demographic metadata was included differed by source and by participant, and the metadata was provided uncurated.

TCRbeta CDR3 regions were amplified from genomic DNA using the immunoSEQ Assay, a bias-controlled multiplex PCR. Processing in the source paper ran as follows. The number of nucleated cells in each sample was estimated from the amplification of reference gene primers within the assay. To quantify the absolute abundance of each unique TCRbeta CDR3 rearrangement, sequence reads were collapsed and filtered. For each sample, productive Simpson clonality was calculated by taking the square root of Simpson's diversity index across productive rearrangements. As stored in TCRdb, this immuneACCESS dataset retains in-frame rearrangements with V and J assigned. A fraction of the clones does not appear; measured against another copy, unresolved V genes explain less than half of the discrepancy, and the remainder lacks a known reason. V and J calls and clone size are copied from that table; D and trimming were computed from the DNA. The sample contains about 100,000 clones, just under 85% of them found a single time. The ten largest clonotypes hold 13% of the sample.

Notes on this clone: The antigen it binds to is not known. Base qualities are not recorded, but no much larger clone differs from it by a single base.

Collaborating institutions collected whole blood in K2EDTA tubes following their own protocols. For TCRbeta analysis, collaborator samples were shipped as frozen whole blood, as isolated PBMCs, or as DNA extracted from either sample type. V is pruned by 1 base and J by 5 bases, leaving 7 bases of the junction without a gene match. The germline V gene sets CDR1 to MGHRA and CDR2 to YSYEKL. Reading from cysteine to phenylalanine, the CDR3 counts 16 amino acids. CDR3 DNA only is kept here, 48 bases in frame from base 1. The sequencing sample was made of peripheral blood. The receptor comes from a man in his forties or fifties with active or convalescent COVID-19. The chain links TRBV4-1 with TRBJ2-2; 7 central bases correspond to TRBD2. In nucleotide form, the sequence is TGCGCCAGCAGCCAAGTGGGGAGGGAGAGAACCGGGGAGCTGTTTTTT. It is translated as CASSQVGRERTGELFF.